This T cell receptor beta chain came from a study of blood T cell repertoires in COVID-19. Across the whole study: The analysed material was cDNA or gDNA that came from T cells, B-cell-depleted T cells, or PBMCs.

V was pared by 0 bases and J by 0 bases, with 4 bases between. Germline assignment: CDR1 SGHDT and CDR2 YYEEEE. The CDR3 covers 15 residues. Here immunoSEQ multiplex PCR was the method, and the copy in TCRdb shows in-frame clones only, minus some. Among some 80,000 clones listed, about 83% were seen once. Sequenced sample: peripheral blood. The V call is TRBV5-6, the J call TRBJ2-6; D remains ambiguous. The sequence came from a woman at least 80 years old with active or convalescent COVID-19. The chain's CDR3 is CASSLGLSGANVLTF. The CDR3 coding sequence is TGTGCCAGCAGCTTGGGTCTCTCTGGGGCCAACGTCCTGACTTTC.